This TCR beta chain is drawn from a study of T cell clonality in common variable immunodeficiency. There are many counts of this clone. With the read ending 3 residues before the CDR3 end, the germline J gene is used to fill in that end. Patients and controls were mostly of Caucasian heritage. Blood samples were heparinized, roughly 5 to 8 ml per donor. V shed 7 bases, J shed 0 bases, and the junction held 6 bases outside the gene matches. The CDR3 has 17 amino acids. Germline CDR1 reads MNHEY; CDR2 reads SVGEGT. TCRdb's copy holds only in-frame clones and misses some; the assay was immunoSEQ multiplex PCR. The table lists more than 30,000 clones, with no singletons.

The chain carries TRBV6-2 or TRBV6-3 and TRBJ2-1, with 13 bases lining up with TRBD2. This TCR was recovered from a person aged 18-70 years in good health. The sequenced material came from peripheral blood mononuclear cells. The CDR3 loop reads CASTGGTSGTSYNEQFF. CDR3 DNA, as far as it was read: TGTGCCAGCACAGGAGGGACTAGCGGGACCTCCTACAATGAG.